This T cell receptor beta chain originates from a study of T cells in Graves' hyperthyroidism and ophthalmopathy. Study findings and constraints: Most thyroid clonotypes with frequency above 0.001 were detected in blood. Ophthalmopathy, as predicted by the model, came a median about seven months after the prediction. Through a model of 13 V-J features, ophthalmopathy was separated from stable hyperthyroidism.

The diagnostic basis comprised clinical symptoms, serum thyroxine and TRAb, thyroid ultrasound and orbital computed tomography. Amplification of TCR beta CDR3 regions used RNA as the template. TCR CDR3 underwent first-round RT-PCR with the HTBI primer set. TCRdb analysed the multiplex PCR reads with MiXCR anew, one entry per CDR3 protein. Of 550,000 to 700,000 distinct CDR3 sequences in the sample, 40% to 55% were seen once. Comment on this clonotype: Its antigen is still unknown.

This CDR3 comprises 13 residues. Per germline, CDR1 ENHRY and CDR2 SYGVKD. The source of this sequence is an adult woman with Graves' disease, either hyperthyroidism or ophthalmopathy (not recorded which). The rearrangement uses TRBV10-3 and TRBJ2-5; maybe TRBD1 (6 bases). The last part of the DNA fits TRBJ2-1 better; the J call may be wrong. Material for sequencing was peripheral blood or thyroid tissue (not recorded which). CDR3 sequence: CAISGRGGNEQFF. DNA for the CDR3: TGTGCCATCTCGGGCCGAGGGGGCAATGAGCAGTTCTTC.